This T cell receptor (beta chain) was retrieved from a study of response to subunit inactivated influenza vaccine. Each CDR3 protein gets one entry after TCRdb re-called the RT-PCR reads with MiXCR. The sample records 500,000 to 600,000 distinct CDR3 sequences, around 10% being singletons. CDR3 size: 16 residues. Trimming removed 5 bases from V and 2 bases from J, with 16 bases in between. The data were also submitted as part of a second study, on T cells expressing NK-cell markers. That work states: UMI-tagged 5'RACE template switching yielded the TCR beta cDNA.

The sequencing here drew on PBMCs from blood, taken on the day of vaccination. The clonotype originates from a man between 45 and 60 years old who received an inactivated influenza vaccine. This chain joins TRBV12-3 or TRBV12-4 and TRBJ1-5, with no clear D. The CDR3 nucleotides read TGTGCCAGCAGTCCCAGTGTTACCGGGGGCAATCAGCCCCAGCATTTT. Translated: CASSPSVTGGNQPQHF.